This T cell receptor (beta chain) stems from a study of shared clonotypes between healthy human individuals. Study conclusions and caveats: Sequencing depth was expected to affect clonotype sharing among donors.

Note on this clone: The antigen is unknown.

Per the germline V gene, CDR1 is MDHEN and CDR2 is SYDVKM. CDR3 length: 15 amino acids. The V gene end was trimmed by 5 bases and the J gene end by 6 bases; junction bases not matched to a gene: 6. Using approximately 200 ng DNA, approximately 30,000 T cell genomes, the sorted-subset replicate PCRs were run. Original processing notes: Junction-only sequences produced by ImmunoSEQ had no quality scores, so filtering differed. The repertoire was sequenced with immunoSEQ multiplex PCR; TCRdb's copy has only in-frame clones and lacks some. The V and J calls and the clone size are those of that table, but D and trimming were determined from the DNA. Here the sample spans 550,000 to 750,000 clones, around 92% being singletons. Naive CD8 cells lacked CD45RO, underwent positive selection for CCR7 and left out terminally differentiated effector memory CD45RA+ cells. Donation came from healthy HIV-negative adults that had no recent acute infections or vaccinations.

The receptor was derived from a man aged 25 to 40 in good health. The specimen was naive CD8+ T cells sorted from blood. The rearrangement joins TRBV28 to TRBJ1-4; 10 nucleotides align to TRBD1. The CDR3 bases are TGTGCCAGCAGTCACGAGGGACAGGGGTATGAAAAACTGTTTTTT. Translating gives CASSHEGQGYEKLFF. Looking up the rest from reference TRBV28 and TRBJ1-4 gives the full variable domain: DVKVTQSSRYLVKRTGEKVFLECVQDMDHENMFWYRQDPGLGLRLIYFSYDVKMKEKGDIPEGYSVSREKKERFSLILESASTNQTSMYLCASSHEGQGYEKLFFGSGTQLSVL.